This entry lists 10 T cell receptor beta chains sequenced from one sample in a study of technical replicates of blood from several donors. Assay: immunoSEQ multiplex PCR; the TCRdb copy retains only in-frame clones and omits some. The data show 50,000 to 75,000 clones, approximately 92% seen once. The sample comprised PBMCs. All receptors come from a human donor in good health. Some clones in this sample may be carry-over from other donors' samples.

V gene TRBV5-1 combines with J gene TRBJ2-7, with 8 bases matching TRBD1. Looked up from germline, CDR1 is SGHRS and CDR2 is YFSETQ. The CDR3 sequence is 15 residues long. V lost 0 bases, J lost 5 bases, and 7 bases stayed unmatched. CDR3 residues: CASSLEGTGLNEQYF. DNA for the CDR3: TGCGCCAGCAGCTTGGAGGGGACAGGACTCAACGAGCAGTACTTC.

CDR3 bases: TGCGCCAGCAGCCAAGGGACTAGCGGGGGGCACAATGAGCAGTTCTTC. This gives the protein CASSQGTSGGHNEQFF. The chain links TRBV4-1 to TRBJ2-1; 14 bases line up with TRBD2. V was pared by 1 base and J by 5 bases, with 1 base of the junction left unmatched. CDR3 length equals 16 residues. Germline V gene sequence: CDR1 MGHRA, CDR2 YSYEKL.

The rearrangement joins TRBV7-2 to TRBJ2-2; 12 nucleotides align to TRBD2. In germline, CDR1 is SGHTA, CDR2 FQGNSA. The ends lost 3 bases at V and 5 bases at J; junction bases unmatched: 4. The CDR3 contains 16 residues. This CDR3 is CASSLSGTSGTGELFF. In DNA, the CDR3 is TGTGCCAGCAGCTTGTCCGGGACTAGCGGGACCGGGGAGCTGTTTTTT.

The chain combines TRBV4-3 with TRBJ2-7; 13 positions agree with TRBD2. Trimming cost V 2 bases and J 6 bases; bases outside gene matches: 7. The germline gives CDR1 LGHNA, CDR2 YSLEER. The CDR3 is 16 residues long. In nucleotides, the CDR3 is TGCGCCAGCAGCCAATTAAGGACTAGCGGGAGAGGCGAGCAGTACTTC. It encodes CASSQLRTSGRGEQYF.

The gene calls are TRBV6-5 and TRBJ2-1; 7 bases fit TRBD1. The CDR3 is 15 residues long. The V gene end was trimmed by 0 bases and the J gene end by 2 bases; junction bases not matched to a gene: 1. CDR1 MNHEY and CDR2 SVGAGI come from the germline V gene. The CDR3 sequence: CASSYSGTAYNEQFF. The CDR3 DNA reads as TGTGCCAGCAGTTACTCAGGGACAGCCTACAATGAGCAGTTCTTC.

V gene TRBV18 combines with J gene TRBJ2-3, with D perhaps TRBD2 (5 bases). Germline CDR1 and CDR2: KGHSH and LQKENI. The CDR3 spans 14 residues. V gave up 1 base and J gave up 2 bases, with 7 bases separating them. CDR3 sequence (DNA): TGTGCCAGCTCACCACTAGCGTCCACAGATACGCAGTATTTT. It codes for CASSPLASTDTQYF.

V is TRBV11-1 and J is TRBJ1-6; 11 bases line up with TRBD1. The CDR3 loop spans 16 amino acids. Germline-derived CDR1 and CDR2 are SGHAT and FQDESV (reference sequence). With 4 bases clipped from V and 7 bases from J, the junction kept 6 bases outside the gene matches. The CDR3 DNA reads TGTGCCAGCAGCTCCGGACAGGGGGCAAAGAATTCACCCCTCCACTTT. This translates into CASSSGQGAKNSPLHF.

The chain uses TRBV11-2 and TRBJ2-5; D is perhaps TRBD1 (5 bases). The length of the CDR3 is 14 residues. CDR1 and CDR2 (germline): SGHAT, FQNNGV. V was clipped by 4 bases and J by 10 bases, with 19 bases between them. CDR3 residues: CASSSVRAKGLQYF. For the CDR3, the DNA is TGTGCCAGCAGCTCGGTCAGGGCCAAGGGGCTCCAGTACTTC.

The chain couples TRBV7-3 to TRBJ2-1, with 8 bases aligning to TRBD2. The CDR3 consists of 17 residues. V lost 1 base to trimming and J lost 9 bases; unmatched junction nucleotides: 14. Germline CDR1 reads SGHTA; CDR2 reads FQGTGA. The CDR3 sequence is CASSLRPSGFFIREQFF. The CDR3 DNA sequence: TGTGCCAGCAGCTTAAGGCCTAGCGGGTTCTTTATACGTGAGCAGTTCTTC.

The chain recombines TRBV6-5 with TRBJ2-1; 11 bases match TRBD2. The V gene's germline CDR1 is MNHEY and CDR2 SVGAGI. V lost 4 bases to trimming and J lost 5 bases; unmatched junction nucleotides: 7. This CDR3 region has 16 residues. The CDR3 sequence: CASSWRTSGLHNEQFF. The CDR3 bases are TGTGCCAGCAGTTGGCGGACTAGCGGGTTACACAATGAGCAGTTCTTC.